These 11 T cell receptor beta chains came from one sample sequenced in a study of blood T cell repertoires in COVID-19. Data came from immunoSEQ multiplex PCR; TCRdb stores just in-frame clones and leaves some out. The data hold some 170,000 clones, with over 80% observed a single time. Sequencing was carried out using peripheral blood. All receptors derive from a woman aged 45-65 years with acute or convalescent COVID-19.

The chain uses TRBV3-1 (or the pseudogene TRBV3-2) and TRBJ2-7; D unresolved. The CDR3 loop spans 13 amino acids. CDR1 is LGHDT, CDR2 YNNKEL, per germline (reference sequence). V lost 4 bases, J lost 0 bases, and 7 bases lay in between. CDR3 in DNA: TGTGCCAGCAGCCTAGTCCTCTCCTACGAGCAGTACTTC. Its translation: CASSLVLSYEQYF.

The gene calls are TRBV5-4 and TRBJ1-2; D perhaps matches TRBD1 (6 bases). The CDR3 has 13 residues. CDR1 is SGHNT and CDR2 is YYREEE in the germline V gene (reference sequence). V was trimmed by 0 bases and J by 7 bases, leaving 10 bases between them. The CDR3 nucleotides read TGTGCCAGCAGCTTGGTTGGACAGATTGGCTACACCTTC. It specifies CASSLVGQIGYTF.

This clone was recorded only once. The chain's CDR3 is CASSYGQVTGELFF. The CDR3 coding sequence is TGTGCCAGCAGTTACGGGCAGGTCACCGGGGAGCTGTTTTTT. The V and J genes are TRBV6-2 or TRBV6-3 and TRBJ2-2; D uncertain. Trimming removed 2 bases at V and 4 bases at J, with 8 bases between. CDR3 size: 14 residues. Germline assignment: CDR1 MNHEY and CDR2 SVGEGT.

The chain recombines TRBV24-1 with TRBJ2-1; D not certain. V was shortened by 8 bases and J by 12 bases, with 16 bases between the two germline ends. From germline, CDR1 is KGHDR and CDR2 SFDVKD. This CDR3 comprises 12 residues. This CDR3 reads CATNLLNDGQFF. The CDR3 bases are TGTGCCACCAATCTACTGAATGATGGGCAGTTCTTC.

This clone has a single count. The rearrangement uses TRBV4-3 and TRBJ2-2; D possibly corresponds to TRBD1 (6 bases). CDR1 is LGHNA and CDR2 is YSLEER in the germline V gene. The CDR3 is 15 residues long. Trimming stripped 0 bases from V and 5 bases from J, with 10 bases between. This CDR3 is CASSQDTQGTGELFF. The CDR3 DNA sequence: TGCGCCAGCAGCCAAGATACTCAGGGGACCGGGGAGCTGTTTTTT.

J is TRBJ2-4 and V is TRBV16; D is uncertain. Per germline, CDR1 KGHSY and CDR2 FQNENV. The ends were cut back, 7 bases at V and 1 base at J, with 14 bases in the middle. This CDR3 region has 15 residues. CDR3 coding DNA: TGTGCCAGCACCCTGTCTGCTACCGCCAAAAACATTCAGTACTTC. Its protein is CASTLSATAKNIQYF.

The chain has TRBV18 and TRBJ1-4; D possibly corresponds to TRBD1 (5 bases). Germline CDR1 and CDR2: KGHSH and LQKENI. V lost 1 base, J lost 8 bases, and 11 bases lay in between. The CDR3 is 14 residues long. For the CDR3, the DNA is TGTGCCAGCTCACCACGGGGGGGAGAAGAAAAACTGTTTTTT. Translated, it gives CASSPRGGEEKLFF.

The rearrangement uses TRBV6-5 and TRBJ2-7; 7 positions agree with TRBD1. The CDR3 is 15 amino acids. CDR1 is MNHEY and CDR2 is SVGAGI in the germline V gene. Trimming cost V 2 bases and J 2 bases; bases outside gene matches: 6. As DNA, the CDR3 is TGTGCCAGCAGTTACAGCCGACAGGGAGCCTACGAGCAGTACTTC. Translation gives CASSYSRQGAYEQYF.

This chain joins TRBV30 and TRBJ1-5, with 7 bases that match TRBD1. CDR3 length: 15 amino acids. The germline V gene encodes CDR1 GTSNPN and CDR2 SVGIG (reference sequence). The junction had 6 bases not matched to a gene; V was cut back by 0 bases and J by 4 bases. CDR3: CAWSVQQGRNQPQHF. CDR3 nucleotides: TGTGCCTGGAGTGTTCAACAGGGGAGAAATCAGCCCCAGCATTTT.

The rearrangement uses TRBV5-4 and TRBJ2-1, with D perhaps TRBD2 (5 bases). Germline assignment: CDR1 SGHNT and CDR2 YYREEE (reference sequence). This CDR3 comprises 14 residues. The V gene lost 1 base and the J gene lost 2 bases, with 7 bases spanning the gap. CDR3 DNA: TGTGCCAGCAGCTTGCCGGGAACCTACAATGAGCAGTTCTTC. It encodes CASSLPGTYNEQFF.

The V call is TRBV5-1, the J call TRBJ1-3; D possibly corresponds to TRBD1 (5 bases). The CDR3 loop spans 16 amino acids. Trimming took off 0 bases at V and 0 bases at J, with 10 bases between the two ends. Germline-derived CDR1 and CDR2 are SGHRS and YFSETQ. The CDR3 coding sequence is TGCGCCAGCAGCTTGGGGGCAGGGCCCTCTGGAAACACCATATATTTT. Translated, it gives CASSLGAGPSGNTIYF.